A single sample gave rise to the 8 T cell receptor beta chains below, sequenced in a study of chronic HIV infection and antiretroviral therapy. TCRdb itself ran the 5' RACE reads through MiXCR, one entry per CDR3 protein. The profile shows about 38,000 distinct CDR3 sequences, roughly 8.8% of them singletons. Sequencing was done on a sample of peripheral blood. These receptors originate from an adult who had HIV and had not received antiretroviral therapy, or was an uninfected healthy control (not recorded which).

This clonotype was picked up a small number of times. This chain joins TRBV7-2 and TRBJ2-5, with unresolved D. The ends were cut back, 0 bases at V and 1 base at J, with 6 bases in the middle. The germline gives CDR1 SGHTA, CDR2 FQGNSA. The CDR3 is 14 amino acids. The CDR3 spells CASSLATIQETQYF. The CDR3 DNA reads as TGTGCCAGCAGCTTAGCTACCATCCAAGAGACCCAGTACTTC.

This clonotype was seen at least ten times. The V gene is TRBV28, the J gene TRBJ2-5, with unresolved D. This CDR3 has 14 residues. The germline V and J ends were trimmed by 8 bases and 2 bases, with 15 bases remaining between them. Germline-derived CDR1 and CDR2 are MDHEN and SYDVKM. This CDR3 is CASAKIVGQETQYF. The CDR3 DNA is TGTGCCAGCGCCAAGATTGTCGGGCAAGAGACCCAGTACTTC.

This clonotype was counted a few times. The chain joins TRBV6-1 to TRBJ2-3, with 8 bases lining up with TRBD2. CDR3 size: 13 residues. CDR1 is MNHNS, CDR2 SASEGT, per germline. The J segment lost 5 bases and the V segment lost 5 bases, leaving 3 bases of the junction unmatched. The CDR3: CASSREGQDTQYF. As DNA, the CDR3 is TGTGCCAGCAGTCGGGAGGGCCAAGATACGCAGTATTTT.

This clonotype was observed at least ten times. The rearrangement joins TRBV5-1 to TRBJ2-5, with 12 bases identical to TRBD2. From germline, CDR1 is SGHRS and CDR2 YFSETQ. CDR3 length equals 17 residues. V gave up 4 bases and J gave up 5 bases; unmatched junction bases: 12. The CDR3: CASSPNPSGRAVETQYF. CDR3 coding DNA: TGCGCCAGCAGCCCGAACCCTAGCGGGAGGGCTGTCGAGACCCAGTACTTC.

This clonotype appeared a few times. The rearrangement joins TRBV7-3 to TRBJ2-1; TRBD2 matches 7 bases. Germline assignment: CDR1 SGHTA and CDR2 FQGTGA. V trimming: 2 bases; J trimming: 3 bases; junction bases outside the gene matches: 7. The length of the CDR3 is 16 residues. The CDR3: CASSLWGGTDYNEQFF. The CDR3 region has the DNA TGTGCCAGCAGCTTATGGGGGGGTACTGACTACAATGAGCAGTTCTTC.

This chain uses TRBV5-1 with TRBJ1-1, with TRBD1 matching 7 bases. V lost 0 bases to trimming and J lost 3 bases; unmatched junction nucleotides: 2. CDR3 length: 14 residues. CDR1 is SGHRS and CDR2 is YFSETQ in the germline V gene. This chain's CDR3 is CASSLGDSYTEAFF. CDR3 DNA: TGCGCCAGCAGCTTGGGGGACAGTTACACTGAAGCTTTCTTT.

This clonotype was seen ten or more times. This chain links TRBV28 with TRBJ2-1, with D unresolved. The CDR3 runs 12 residues. V lost 6 bases and J lost 5, with 8 bases in between. The germline gives CDR1 MDHEN, CDR2 SYDVKM. The CDR3 loop reads CASRGGNNEQFF. The CDR3 DNA reads TGTGCCAGCAGAGGCGGAAACAATGAGCAGTTCTTC.

This clonotype occurred many times. The V gene is TRBV20-1, the J gene TRBJ2-7; D is perhaps TRBD1 (7 bases). CDR1 and CDR2 from the germline V gene are DFQATT and SNEGSKA (reference sequence). Trimming removed 5 bases at V and 7 bases at J, with 24 bases between. The CDR3 contains 15 residues. The DNA for the CDR3 is TGCAGTGCTGGAAAAAGACTAGGACAGGTTGTAGAGCAGTACTTC. Its translation is CSAGKRLGQVVEQYF.